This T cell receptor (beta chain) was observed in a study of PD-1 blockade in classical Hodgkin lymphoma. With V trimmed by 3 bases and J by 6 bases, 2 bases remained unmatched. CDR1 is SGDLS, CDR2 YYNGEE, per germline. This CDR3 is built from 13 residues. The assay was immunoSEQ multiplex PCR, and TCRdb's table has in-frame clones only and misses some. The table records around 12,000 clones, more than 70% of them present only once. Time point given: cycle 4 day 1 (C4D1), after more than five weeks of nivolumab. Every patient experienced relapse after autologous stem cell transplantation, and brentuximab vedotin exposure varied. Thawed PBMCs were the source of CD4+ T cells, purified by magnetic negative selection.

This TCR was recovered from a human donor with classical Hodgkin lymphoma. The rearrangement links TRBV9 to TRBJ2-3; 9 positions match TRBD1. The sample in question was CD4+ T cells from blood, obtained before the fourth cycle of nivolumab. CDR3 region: CASSGTGGDTQYF. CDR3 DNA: TGTGCCAGCAGCGGCACAGGGGGCGATACGCAGTATTTT. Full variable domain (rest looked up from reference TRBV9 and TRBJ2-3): DSGVTQTPKHLITATGQRVTLRCSPRSGDLSVYWYQQSLDQGLQFLIQYYNGEERAKGNILERFSAQQFPDLHSELNLSSLELGDSALYFCASSGTGGDTQYFGPGTRLTVL.